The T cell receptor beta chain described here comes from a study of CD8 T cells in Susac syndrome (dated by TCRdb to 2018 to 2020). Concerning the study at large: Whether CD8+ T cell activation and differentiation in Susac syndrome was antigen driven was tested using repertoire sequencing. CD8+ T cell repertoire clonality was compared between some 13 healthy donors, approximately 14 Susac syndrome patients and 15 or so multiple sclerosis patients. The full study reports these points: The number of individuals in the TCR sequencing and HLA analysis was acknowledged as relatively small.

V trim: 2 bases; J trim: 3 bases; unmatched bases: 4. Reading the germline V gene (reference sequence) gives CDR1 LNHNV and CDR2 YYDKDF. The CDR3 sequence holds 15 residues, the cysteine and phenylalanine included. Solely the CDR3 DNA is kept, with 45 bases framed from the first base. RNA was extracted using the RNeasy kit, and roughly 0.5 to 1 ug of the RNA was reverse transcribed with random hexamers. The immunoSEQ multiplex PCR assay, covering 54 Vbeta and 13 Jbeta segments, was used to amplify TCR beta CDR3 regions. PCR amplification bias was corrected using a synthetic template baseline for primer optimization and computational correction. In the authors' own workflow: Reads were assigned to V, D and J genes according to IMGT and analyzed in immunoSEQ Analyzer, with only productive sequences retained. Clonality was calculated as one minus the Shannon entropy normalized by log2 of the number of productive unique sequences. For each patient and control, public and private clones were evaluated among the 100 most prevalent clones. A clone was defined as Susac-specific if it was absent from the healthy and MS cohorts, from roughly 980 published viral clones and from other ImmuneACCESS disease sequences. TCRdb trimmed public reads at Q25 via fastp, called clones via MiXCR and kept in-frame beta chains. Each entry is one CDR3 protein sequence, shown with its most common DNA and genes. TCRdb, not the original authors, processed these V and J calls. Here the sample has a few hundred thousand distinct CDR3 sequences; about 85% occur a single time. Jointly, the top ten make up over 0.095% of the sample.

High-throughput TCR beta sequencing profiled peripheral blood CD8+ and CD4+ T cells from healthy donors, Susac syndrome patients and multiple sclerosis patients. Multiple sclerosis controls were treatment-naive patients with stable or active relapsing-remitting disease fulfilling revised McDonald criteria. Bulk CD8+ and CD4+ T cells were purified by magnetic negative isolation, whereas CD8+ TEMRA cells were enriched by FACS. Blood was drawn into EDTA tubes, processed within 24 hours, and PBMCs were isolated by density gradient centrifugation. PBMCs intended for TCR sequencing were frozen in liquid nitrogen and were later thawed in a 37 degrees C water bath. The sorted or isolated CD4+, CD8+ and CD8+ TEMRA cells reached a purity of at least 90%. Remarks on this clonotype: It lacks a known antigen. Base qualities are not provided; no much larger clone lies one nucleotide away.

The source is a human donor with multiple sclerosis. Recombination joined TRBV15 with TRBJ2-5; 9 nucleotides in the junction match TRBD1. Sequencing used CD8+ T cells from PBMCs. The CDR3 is CATSRRQGGKETQYF. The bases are TGTGCCACCAGCAGACGACAGGGGGGGAAAGAGACCCAGTACTTC.